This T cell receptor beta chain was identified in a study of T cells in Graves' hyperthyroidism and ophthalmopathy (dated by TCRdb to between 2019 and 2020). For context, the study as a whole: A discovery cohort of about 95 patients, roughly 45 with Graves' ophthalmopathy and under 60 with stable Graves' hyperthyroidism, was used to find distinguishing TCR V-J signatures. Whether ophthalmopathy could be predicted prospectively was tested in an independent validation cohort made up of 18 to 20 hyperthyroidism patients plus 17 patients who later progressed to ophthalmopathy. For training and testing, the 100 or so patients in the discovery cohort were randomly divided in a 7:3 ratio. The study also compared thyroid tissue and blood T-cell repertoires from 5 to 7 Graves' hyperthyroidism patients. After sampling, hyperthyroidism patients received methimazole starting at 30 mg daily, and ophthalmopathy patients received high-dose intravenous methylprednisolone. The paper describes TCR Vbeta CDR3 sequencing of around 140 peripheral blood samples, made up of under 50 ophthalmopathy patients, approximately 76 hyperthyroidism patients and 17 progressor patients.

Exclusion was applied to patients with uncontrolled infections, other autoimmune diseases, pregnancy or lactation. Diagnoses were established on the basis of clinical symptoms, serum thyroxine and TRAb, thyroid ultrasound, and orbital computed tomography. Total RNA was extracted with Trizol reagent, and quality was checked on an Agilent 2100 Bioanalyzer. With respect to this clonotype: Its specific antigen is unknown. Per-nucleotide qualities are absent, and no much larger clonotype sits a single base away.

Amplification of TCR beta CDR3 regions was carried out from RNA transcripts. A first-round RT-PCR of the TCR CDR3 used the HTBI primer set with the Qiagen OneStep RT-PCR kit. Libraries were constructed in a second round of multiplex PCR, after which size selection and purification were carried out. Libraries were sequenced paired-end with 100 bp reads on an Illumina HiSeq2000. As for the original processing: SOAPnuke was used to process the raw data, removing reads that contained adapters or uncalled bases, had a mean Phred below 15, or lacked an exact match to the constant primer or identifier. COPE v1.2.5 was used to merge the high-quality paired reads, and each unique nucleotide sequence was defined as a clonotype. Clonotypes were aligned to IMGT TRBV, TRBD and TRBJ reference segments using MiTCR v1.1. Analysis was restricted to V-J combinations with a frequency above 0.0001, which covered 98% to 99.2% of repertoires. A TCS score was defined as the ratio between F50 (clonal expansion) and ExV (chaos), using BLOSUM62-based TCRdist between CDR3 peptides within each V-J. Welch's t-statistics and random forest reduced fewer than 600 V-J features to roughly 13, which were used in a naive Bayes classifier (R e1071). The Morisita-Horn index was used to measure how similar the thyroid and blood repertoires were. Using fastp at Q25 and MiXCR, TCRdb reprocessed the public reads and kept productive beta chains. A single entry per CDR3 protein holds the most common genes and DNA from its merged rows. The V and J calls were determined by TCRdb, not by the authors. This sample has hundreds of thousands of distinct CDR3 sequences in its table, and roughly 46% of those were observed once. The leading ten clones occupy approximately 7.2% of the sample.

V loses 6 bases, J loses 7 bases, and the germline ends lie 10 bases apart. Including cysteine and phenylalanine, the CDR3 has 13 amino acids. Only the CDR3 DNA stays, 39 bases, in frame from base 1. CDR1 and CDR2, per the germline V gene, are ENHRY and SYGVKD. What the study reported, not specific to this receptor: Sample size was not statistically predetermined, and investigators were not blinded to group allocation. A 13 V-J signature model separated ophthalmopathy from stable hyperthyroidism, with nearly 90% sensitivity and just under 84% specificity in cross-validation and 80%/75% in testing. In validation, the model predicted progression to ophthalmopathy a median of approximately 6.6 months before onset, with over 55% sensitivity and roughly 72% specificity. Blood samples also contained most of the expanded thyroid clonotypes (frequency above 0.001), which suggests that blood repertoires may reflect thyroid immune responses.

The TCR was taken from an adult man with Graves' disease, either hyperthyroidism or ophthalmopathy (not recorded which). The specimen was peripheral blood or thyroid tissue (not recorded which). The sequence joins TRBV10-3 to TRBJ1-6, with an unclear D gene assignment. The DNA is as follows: TGTGCCATCAGCAACACCTTAAATTCACCCCTCCACTTT. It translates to CAISNTLNSPLHF.